These 18 T cell receptor beta chains share one sample of origin, sequenced in a study of blood T cells in healthy people across ages. Together with a sample-barcoded 5' primer, a J-beta primer mix was included in a second PCR lasting 7 to 11 cycles. TCRdb recomputed calls from the 5' RACE reads with MiXCR, one row per CDR3 protein. The table shows roughly 550,000 distinct CDR3 sequences, with 20% to 30% occurring only once. The sample was also reused in another study, on T cells of mothers and their children.

The sample was blood. All receptors derive from a boy aged 5-17 years in good health.

V is TRBV6-1 and J is TRBJ1-5; TRBD1 might be the D (5 bases). The germline gives CDR1 MNHNS, CDR2 SASEGT. CDR3 length: 14 residues. Trimming left V 2 bases short and J 11 bases short, with 16 bases between. The CDR3 here is CASSEMGGFLAQHF. For the CDR3, the DNA is TGTGCCAGCAGTGAAATGGGGGGGTTCTTGGCCCAGCATTTT.

This clonotype was found a few times. V gene TRBV4-1 combines with J gene TRBJ2-7; TRBD1 matches at 7 bases. The CDR3 covers 15 residues. Germline V gene sequence: CDR1 MGHRA, CDR2 YSYEKL. With V trimmed by 8 bases and J by 0 bases, 10 bases remained unmatched. CDR3 residues: CASRPRTGDSYEQYF. The CDR3 DNA reads as TGCGCCAGCCGTCCCCGGACAGGTGACTCCTACGAGCAGTACTTC.

In its sample, this clonotype was seen many times. This chain uses TRBV5-6 with TRBJ2-7; TRBD1 aligns across 7 bases. The V gene end was trimmed by 2 bases and the J gene end by 3 bases; junction bases not matched to a gene: 5. The CDR3 spans 14 residues. Germline V gene data show CDR1 as SGHDT and CDR2 as YYEEEE. The DNA of the CDR3 is TGTGCCAGCAGCTTATCAGGGGGTTACTACGAGCAGTACTTC. Translated: CASSLSGGYYEQYF.

This clonotype has just a few counts. This sequence joins TRBV25-1 and TRBJ1-1; D remains ambiguous. The CDR3 spans 11 residues. Germline V gives CDR1 MGHDK, CDR2 SYGVNS. Deletions cut 8 bases from V and 8 bases from J, with 12 bases between. The CDR3, as DNA: TGTGCCAGCGTGCTCGGCCAGGAAGCTTTCTTT. It specifies CASVLGQEAFF.

This sequence joins TRBV6-2 or TRBV6-3 and TRBJ2-7, with 7 nucleotides matching TRBD1. The CDR3 is 14 amino acids. Trimming at V came to 5 bases and at J to 1 base, leaving 5 bases not matched to a gene. Germline CDR1 and CDR2: MNHEY and SVGEGT. The CDR3 region has the DNA TGTGCCAGCAGTACTACAGGGGAGTCCTACGAGCAGTACTTC. Translation: CASSTTGESYEQYF.

The chain recombines TRBV12-3 or TRBV12-4 with TRBJ2-1; TRBD2 is a possible D gene (5 bases). V was clipped by 7 bases and J by 3 bases, with 16 bases between them. The CDR3 has 15 residues. For the CDR3, the DNA is TGTGCCAGCACCGTCCTAGTTGGAGGCTACAATGAGCAGTTCTTC. Translated, it gives CASTVLVGGYNEQFF.

The chain links TRBV11-1 to TRBJ2-2; TRBD1 matches at 8 bases. The ends lost 5 bases at V and 8 bases at J; junction bases unmatched: 7. Germline-derived CDR1 and CDR2 are SGHAT and FQDESV (reference sequence). The CDR3 length is 14 residues. The CDR3 is CASSPGQVPGELFF. CDR3 DNA sequence: TGTGCCAGCAGCCCGGGACAGGTCCCTGGGGAGCTGTTTTTT.

This sequence joins TRBV20-1 and TRBJ2-7; D may be TRBD1 (5 bases). V was cut by 2 bases and J by 3 bases, with 20 bases left in between. Germline V gives CDR1 DFQATT, CDR2 SNEGSKA (reference sequence). The CDR3 sequence is 16 residues long. In DNA form, the CDR3 reads TGCAGTGCTAGAATAGCCAGGGAAGTTTTCAGCTACGAGCAGTACTTC. Translation: CSARIAREVFSYEQYF.

The chain joins TRBV9 to TRBJ1-1, with a tentative D call TRBD1 (6 bases). CDR3 size: 16 residues. Germline values: CDR1 SGDLS, CDR2 YYNGEE. V was trimmed by 4 bases and J by 5 bases, leaving 21 bases between them. Here the CDR3 DNA reads TGTGCCAGCAGCCCCCGGGAGTGGAGGGGGAGAACTGAAGCTTTCTTT. This sequence encodes CASSPREWRGRTEAFF.

The V gene is TRBV9, the J gene TRBJ2-3, with D possibly being TRBD1 (6 bases). The V end was cut by 3 bases, the J end by 0 bases, with 17 bases between. The CDR3 length is 17 residues. Per the germline V gene, CDR1 is SGDLS and CDR2 is YYNGEE. CDR3 amino acids: CASSASSDRTSTDTQYF. The CDR3 DNA reads as TGTGCCAGCAGCGCATCCTCGGACAGAACTAGCACAGATACGCAGTATTTT.

This chain uses TRBV6-1 with TRBJ2-6, with a tentative D call TRBD1 (7 bases). V was clipped by 0 bases and J by 8 bases, with 17 bases between them. Germline V gene data show CDR1 as MNHNS and CDR2 as SASEGT. The CDR3 length is 17 residues. CDR3: CASSEAGQIGGTNVLTF. DNA for the CDR3: TGTGCCAGCAGTGAAGCGGGACAGATTGGAGGGACCAACGTCCTGACTTTC.

Only a few counts were recorded for this clonotype. The J gene is TRBJ2-5, the V gene TRBV20-1; 11 bases are a match to TRBD2. The assigned J gene may be wrong: the sequence end matches TRBJ2-1 better. The CDR3 has 14 amino acids. The germline gives CDR1 DFQATT, CDR2 SNEGSKA (reference sequence). The CDR3: CSAGGTSGPDEQFF. Written as DNA, the CDR3 is TGCAGTGCTGGGGGGACTAGCGGACCCGATGAGCAGTTCTTC.

The chain has TRBV27 and TRBJ1-4, with a weak D call TRBD1 (6 bases). The CDR3 has 18 residues. Trimming stripped 5 bases from V and 0 bases from J, with 19 bases between. Per germline, CDR1 MNHEY and CDR2 SMNVEV (reference sequence). CDR3: CASSRRYLRTATNEKLFF. DNA of the CDR3: TGTGCCAGCAGTCGCCGGTATCTCCGGACAGCAACTAATGAAAAACTGTTTTTT. The full variable domain, rest sourced from reference TRBV27 and TRBJ1-4, is EAQVTQNPRYLITVTGKKLTVTCSQNMNHEYMSWYRQDPGLGLRQIYYSMNVEVTDKGDVPEGYKVSRKEKRNFPLILESPSPNQTSLYFCASSRRYLRTATNEKLFFGSGTQLSVL.

This clonotype was seen only a few times. J is TRBJ2-5 and V is TRBV28, with D unclear. The germline V gene has CDR1 MDHEN and CDR2 SYDVKM. This CDR3 is built from 13 residues. V was pared by 3 bases and J by 2 bases, with 7 bases between. The CDR3 bases are TGTGCCAGCAGTTTTCAGAGACAAGAGACCCAGTACTTC. Translated: CASSFQRQETQYF.

This clonotype was found a few times. This chain uses TRBV5-1 with TRBJ2-2, with D perhaps TRBD1 (6 bases). From germline, CDR1 is SGHRS and CDR2 YFSETQ. Trimming shortened V by 5 bases and J by 3 bases, and 11 bases separated the two germline ends. The CDR3 loop spans 14 amino acids. The CDR3 here is CASSSGDDTGELFF. The CDR3 DNA follows: TGCGCCAGCAGTTCAGGGGACGACACCGGGGAGCTGTTTTTT.

This rearrangement joins TRBV12-3 or TRBV12-4 to TRBJ2-3, with 7 nucleotides matching TRBD2. J gave up 0 bases and V 9 bases, and 6 bases lay outside the gene matches. The CDR3 spans 14 residues. CDR3 DNA sequence: TGTGCCAGTGAGGAGCGGGGAAGCACAGATACGCAGTATTTT. Translated, it gives CASEERGSTDTQYF.

This clonotype was counted ten times or more. This chain joins TRBV7-2 and TRBJ2-7, with D possibly TRBD2 on 6 matching bases. This CDR3 is built from 16 residues. Germline loops: CDR1 SGHTA, CDR2 FQGNSA. V was pared by 0 bases and J by 0 bases, with 12 bases between. The CDR3 loop is CASSLALASVSYEQYF. Here the CDR3 DNA reads TGTGCCAGCAGCTTAGCGCTGGCTAGCGTCTCCTACGAGCAGTACTTC.

The genes are TRBV21-1 and TRBJ2-4; the table's D gene call, TRBD1, was not cross checked with the DNA. TRBV21-1 is designated a pseudogene. The CDR3 spans 16 residues. The CDR3 sequence is CASSKVGKWGSMGQYF. In nucleotides, the CDR3 is TGTGCCAGCAGCAAAGTGGGGAAGTGGGGGAGTATGGGCCAGTACTTC.